The 27 T cell receptor beta chains below come from one sample, sequenced in a study of PD-L1 blockade in urothelial cancer. Clones were read by immunoSEQ multiplex PCR, and TCRdb kept only the in-frame ones, dropping some. In the table there are 100,000 to 150,000 clones, around 88% of which are singletons. Time point defined: peripheral blood 6 weeks after treatment start. The sample was PBMCs, taken around atezolizumab (anti-PD-L1) treatment. The origin of the receptors is a man in his forties or fifties with urothelial cancer.

The CDR3 region is CASSLSGNYNSPLHF. The CDR3 nucleotides read TGCGCCAGCAGCTTGTCAGGGAACTATAATTCACCCCTCCACTTT. The rearrangement uses TRBV5-1 and TRBJ1-6; tentative D call: TRBD1 (5 bases). Deletions cut 1 base from V and 3 bases from J, with 8 bases between. The CDR3 extends over 15 amino acids. Germline CDR1 reads SGHRS; CDR2 reads YFSETQ.

V usage is TRBV19 and J usage is TRBJ2-7, with TRBD1 as a possible D gene (6 bases). The CDR3 is 11 residues long. The V end lost 10 bases, the J end lost 1 base, and 8 bases lay between the germline ends. CDR1 is LNHDA, CDR2 SQIVND, per germline (reference sequence). CDR3 residues: CATGTSYEQYF. CDR3 nucleotides: TGTGCCACCGGGACATCCTACGAGCAGTACTTC.

This clone was picked up one time. CDR3 in DNA: TGTGCCTGGACTGCGGGGTTCCAAGAGACCCAGTACTTC. Its protein is CAWTAGFQETQYF. The chain joins TRBV30 to TRBJ2-5; D is possibly TRBD2 (6 bases). This CDR3 is 13 amino acids long. The V end was cut by 4 bases, the J end by 1 base, with 10 bases between. Germline CDR1 reads GTSNPN; CDR2 reads SVGIG (reference sequence).

The rearrangement uses TRBV2 and TRBJ1-4; D may be TRBD1 (6 bases). The CDR3 covers 15 residues. V gave up 6 bases and J gave up 0 bases, with 11 bases separating them. The germline V gene has CDR1 SNHLY and CDR2 FYNNEI. CDR3 region: CASRTQGTTNEKLFF. DNA for the CDR3: TGTGCCAGCAGGACACAGGGAACAACTAATGAAAAACTGTTTTTT. The full variable domain, completed using reference TRBV2 and TRBJ1-4, is EPEVTQTPSHQVTQMGQEVILRCVPISNHLYFYWYRQILGQKVEFLVSFYNNEISEKSEIFDDQFSVERPDGSNFTLKIRSTKLEDSAMYFCASRTQGTTNEKLFFGSGTQLSVL.

This chain uses TRBV5-4 with TRBJ2-3; 15 bases align to TRBD2. CDR1 is SGHNT, CDR2 YYREEE, per germline (reference sequence). Germline trimming cut 4 bases from V and 6 bases from J; bases unmatched to any gene: 6. The CDR3 extends over 16 amino acids. CDR3 in amino acids: CASSRGLAGGMDTQYF. The CDR3 DNA reads TGTGCCAGCAGCAGGGGACTAGCGGGAGGAATGGATACGCAGTATTTT.

This chain joins TRBV2 and TRBJ2-2, with 7 bases fitting TRBD2. The CDR3 is 15 amino acids. Losses at the gene ends were 2 bases for V and 7 bases for J; bases not matched to a gene: 7. Germline-derived CDR1 and CDR2 are SNHLY and FYNNEI. DNA for the CDR3: TGTGCCAGCAGTGAACGGCGGGAGTTTGGCGGGGAGCTGTTTTTT. Translated, it gives CASSERREFGGELFF.

The rearrangement uses TRBV5-1 and TRBJ2-6; D gene ambiguous. V was cut by 5 bases and J by 4 bases, with 10 bases left in between. CDR3 length: 14 amino acids. Germline V gene lookup returns CDR1 SGHRS and CDR2 YFSETQ. CDR3 coding DNA: TGCGCCAGCAGTGAGGCGAGAGGGGCCAACGTCCTGACTTTC. Its protein product is CASSEARGANVLTF.

The chain joins TRBV7-2 to TRBJ2-1; D gene ambiguous. The CDR3 sequence is 13 residues long. V was clipped by 8 bases and J by 4 bases, with 12 bases between them. Germline lookup yields CDR1 SGHTA and CDR2 FQGNSA. In nucleotides, the CDR3 is TGTGCCAGCGCTAACCAACAGTACAATGAGCAGTTCTTC. It codes for CASANQQYNEQFF.

This rearrangement joins TRBV2 to TRBJ2-7; D might be TRBD1 (5 bases). The CDR3 consists of 12 residues. Germline V gives CDR1 SNHLY, CDR2 FYNNEI. With 8 bases removed from V and 2 bases from J, the gap between germline ends came to 10 bases. The CDR3 DNA reads as TGTGCCAGCTCCAGGGAACCCTACGAGCAGTACTTC. This gives the protein CASSREPYEQYF.

The chain is built from TRBV2 and TRBJ2-1; 10 bases are a match to TRBD2. The CDR3 is made up of 13 amino acids. CDR1 and CDR2 from the germline V gene are SNHLY and FYNNEI. V was clipped by 9 bases and J by 15 bases; unmatched bases: 14. The CDR3 nucleotides are TGTGCCAGTAGAAGGGGTAGTAGCGGGAGGTGGTTCTTC. Translating it yields CASRRGSSGRWFF.

The CDR3 sequence is CSASRDNEQFF. The DNA for the CDR3 is TGCAGTGCTAGCCGGGACAATGAGCAGTTCTTC. J is TRBJ2-1 and V is TRBV20-1; D is unresolved. Trimming pared 3 bases from V and 5 bases from J, leaving 5 bases between. Germline CDR1 is DFQATT and CDR2 is SNEGSKA (reference sequence). This CDR3 has 11 residues.

Of note for this clone: Sequence at one end of the junction differs from germline and may be a read error. The V and J genes are TRBV7-7 and TRBJ2-3, with a tentative D call TRBD2 (6 bases). Per the germline V gene, CDR1 is SSHAT and CDR2 is FNYEAQ (reference sequence). The CDR3 covers 15 residues. The CDR3 spells CASSRTGLRTDTQYF. The DNA of the CDR3 is TGTGCTAGCAGCCGGACGGGACTCAGGACAGATACGCAGTATTTT.

This chain connects TRBV7-2 to TRBJ2-3; 7 bases align to TRBD2. Germline CDR1 is SGHTA and CDR2 is FQGNSA. The CDR3 sequence is 14 residues long. V lost 4 bases and J lost 4; bases outside the gene matches: 5. CDR3 sequence reads: CASSSSGPPDTQYF. In DNA form, the CDR3 reads TGTGCCAGCAGCTCTAGCGGCCCCCCAGATACGCAGTATTTT.

V and J are TRBV6-1 and TRBJ2-7; 9 bases are a match to TRBD2. The CDR3 contains 17 residues. V lost 4 bases and J lost 3; bases outside the gene matches: 13. The germline V gene has CDR1 MNHNS and CDR2 SASEGT. The CDR3 DNA follows: TGTGCCAGCAGTGCCCCGGGGGCTAGCGGGATGAACTACGAGCAGTACTTC. This gives the protein CASSAPGASGMNYEQYF.

V usage is TRBV6-6 and J usage is TRBJ1-3; 11 bases agree with TRBD1. This CDR3 is built from 14 residues. The germline gives CDR1 MNHNY, CDR2 SVGAGI (reference sequence). J gave up 4 bases and V 5 bases, and 1 base lay outside the gene matches. The DNA of the CDR3 is TGTGCCAGCAGTGGACAGGGGGCAGGAAACACCATATATTTT. This codes for CASSGQGAGNTIYF.

The rearrangement joins TRBV9 to TRBJ1-2, with a weak D call TRBD1 (6 bases). This CDR3 contains 15 residues. The germline CDR1 and CDR2 sequences are SGDLS and YYNGEE. V dropped 4 bases and J dropped 1 base, with 14 bases sitting between them. Here the CDR3 DNA reads TGTGCCAGCAGCCCCTCCGGGACAAATAACTATGGCTACACCTTC. This sequence encodes CASSPSGTNNYGYTF.

V is TRBV7-2 and J is TRBJ2-2; 9 bases line up with TRBD2. V was clipped by 2 bases and J by 6 bases; unmatched bases: 1. The CDR3 length is 14 residues. Germline CDR1 reads SGHTA; CDR2 reads FQGNSA. This CDR3 reads CASSLLAGSGELFF. In DNA form, the CDR3 reads TGTGCCAGCAGCTTACTAGCGGGATCCGGGGAGCTGTTTTTT.

This clone was picked up a small number of times. The rearrangement links TRBV28 to TRBJ1-5, with TRBD1 matching over 8 bases. Trimming removed 3 bases from V and 7 bases from J; junction bases left unmatched: 2. The CDR3 runs to 13 residues. Germline values: CDR1 MDHEN, CDR2 SYDVKM. CDR3 amino acids: CASSFDRGQPQHF. The CDR3 DNA follows: TGTGCCAGCAGTTTCGACAGGGGCCAGCCCCAGCATTTT.

The chain couples TRBV7-3 to TRBJ2-1; D might be TRBD2 (6 bases). Germline lookup yields CDR1 SGHTA and CDR2 FQGTGA. The V gene lost 5 bases and the J gene lost 10 bases, with 15 bases spanning the gap. The length of the CDR3 is 13 residues. The CDR3 DNA reads as TGTGCCAGCAGCCGAGACTCGGCGGGGGAGCAGTTCTTC. Protein product: CASSRDSAGEQFF.

Many counts were recorded for this clone. This sequence joins TRBV5-1 and TRBJ2-7; TRBD2 agrees at 7 bases. Germline V lookup: CDR1 SGHRS, CDR2 YFSETQ. V was clipped by 1 base and J by 5 bases; unmatched bases: 6. The CDR3 sequence is 14 residues long. The CDR3 coding sequence is TGCGCCAGCAGCTTGAGCGGGGTGCGAAACGAGCAGTACTTC. It encodes CASSLSGVRNEQYF.

The V gene is TRBV30, the J gene TRBJ2-1; 14 positions agree with TRBD2. After removal of 0 bases from V and 12 bases from J, the junction contained 13 bases not matched to a gene. The germline V gene has CDR1 GTSNPN and CDR2 SVGIG (reference sequence). CDR3 length: 17 amino acids. The CDR3 protein is CAWSVLRTSGRSPRQFF. The CDR3 coding sequence is TGTGCCTGGAGTGTGCTTCGGACTAGCGGGAGGTCTCCCCGGCAGTTCTTC.

The J gene is TRBJ1-5, the V gene TRBV10-2; D unresolved. The CDR3 length is 17 residues. V was pared by 2 bases and J by 1 base, with 15 bases between. Germline values: CDR1 WSHSY, CDR2 SAAADI. The CDR3 nucleotides read TGCGCCAGCAGTGAGAGGGCCGGAGGAGCGAGCAATCAGCCCCAGCATTTT. This gives the protein CASSERAGGASNQPQHF.

The chain recombines TRBV5-1 with TRBJ1-3, with a weak D call TRBD1 (6 bases). CDR3 size: 15 residues. Germline assignment: CDR1 SGHRS and CDR2 YFSETQ. V shed 4 bases and J shed 0 bases, with 11 bases lying between them. The CDR3 DNA is TGCGCCAGCAGCCGGGACAAAAGCTCTGGAAACACCATATATTTT. Translating it yields CASSRDKSSGNTIYF.

The chain uses TRBV6-1 and TRBJ2-6; D gene uncertain. CDR1 MNHNS and CDR2 SASEGT come from the germline V gene. V lost 4 bases to trimming and J lost 0 bases, with 7 bases between them. CDR3 length: 15 amino acids. Here the CDR3 reads CASSVMSSGANVLTF. CDR3 in DNA: TGTGCCAGCAGTGTTATGAGCTCTGGGGCCAACGTCCTGACTTTC.

The V call is TRBV11-2, the J call TRBJ2-7; 10 positions agree with TRBD2. Germline lookup yields CDR1 SGHAT and CDR2 FQNNGV. Germline trimming cut 1 base from V and 12 bases from J; bases unmatched to any gene: 12. This CDR3 spans 15 amino acids. The CDR3 nucleotides read TGTGCCAGCAGCTTAGGGCCGGGACTAGCGCAAAAAGGGTACTTC. It yields the protein CASSLGPGLAQKGYF.

The chain carries TRBV5-6 and TRBJ2-1, with 10 bases identical to TRBD1. CDR3 size: 15 residues. Germline CDR1 is SGHDT and CDR2 is YYEEEE. V lost 5 bases, J lost 4 bases, and 6 bases stayed unmatched. CDR3 DNA sequence: TGTGCCAGCAGTCGGAGACAGGGGGCTTACAATGAGCAGTTCTTC. This sequence encodes CASSRRQGAYNEQFF.

The chain uses TRBV5-1 and TRBJ1-1, with TRBD1 matching 7 bases. This CDR3 contains 16 residues. The V and J ends lost 4 bases and 4 bases, in that order; junction bases with no gene match: 13. Germline values: CDR1 SGHRS, CDR2 YFSETQ. CDR3: CASSQGSQGRVTEAFF. The CDR3 region has the DNA TGCGCCAGCAGCCAAGGGTCACAGGGGCGGGTCACTGAAGCTTTCTTT.